The text below deals with one TCR beta chain. Its cognate antigen is unknown. This record comes from a study of T cell repertoires in ileal Crohn's disease. About the research overall: At surgery, around 40% of patients smoked, with median disease duration around 8 years. Study-level findings and limits: Endoscopic recurrence occurred in every patient whose clonality exceeded 26.8%. Sorted CD8 T cells held more high-frequency clones than CD4.

Sequenced by immunoSEQ multiplex PCR; TCRdb stores in-frame clones only, minus some. The table records approximately 7,500 clones, approximately 96% of them present only once. The CDR3 consists of 13 residues. The ends were cut back, 1 base at V and 7 bases at J, with 13 bases in the middle. Germline lookup yields CDR1 GTSNPN and CDR2 SVGIG (reference sequence). Sequenced: ileal tissue. The receptor comes from an adult with Crohn's disease. The chain employs TRBV30 and TRBJ1-2; D is undetermined. CDR3 residues: CAWSEALGRGYTF. CDR3 DNA sequence: TGTGCCTGGAGTGAGGCTCTTGGGCGTGGCTACACCTTC.